A single sample gave rise to the 9 T cell receptor beta chains below, sequenced in a study of cytomegalovirus exposure and HLA in healthy donors. The PCR had 60 Vbeta and 13 Jbeta primers. Sequenced by immunoSEQ multiplex PCR; TCRdb stores in-frame clones only, minus some. Among some 130,000 clones listed, approximately 78% were seen once. The sample consisted of PBMCs. The receptors were sampled from a female donor in good health and CMV-seronegative.

This chain connects TRBV25-1 to TRBJ2-1; TRBD1 might be the D (5 bases). The CDR3 loop spans 17 amino acids. V lost 4 bases to trimming and J lost 9 bases, with 25 bases between them. Germline V lookup: CDR1 MGHDK, CDR2 SYGVNS. The CDR3 nucleotides read TGTGCCAGCAGTGGCTCTTCGTTGGGCAGGGATGAGGTTGAGCAGTTCTTC. Amino acid sequence: CASSGSSLGRDEVEQFF.

The rearrangement joins TRBV23-1 to TRBJ1-5; 8 nucleotides agree with TRBD1. TRBV23-1 is an ORF; its function is uncertain. CDR3 size: 16 residues. Germline trimming cut 0 bases from V and 4 bases from J; bases unmatched to any gene: 5. CDR3 sequence: CASSQSLDRENQPQHF. In DNA, the CDR3 is TGCGCCAGCAGTCAATCGTTGGACAGGGAGAATCAGCCCCAGCATTTT.

The rearrangement joins TRBV11-3 to TRBJ2-7; TRBD1 matches at 9 bases. The CDR3 spans 16 residues. Germline CDR1 and CDR2: SGHNT and YENEEA. After removal of 5 bases from V and 6 bases from J, the junction contained 14 bases not matched to a gene. CDR3 protein: CASSPGEGQGRPEQYF. The CDR3 DNA is TGTGCCAGCAGCCCCGGGGAGGGACAGGGAAGACCCGAGCAGTACTTC. The full variable domain, with the rest looked up from reference TRBV11-3 and TRBJ2-7, is EAGVVQSPRYKIIEKKQPVAFWCNPISGHNTLYWYLQNLGQGPELLIRYENEEAVDDSQLPKDRFSAERLKGVDSTLKIQPAELGDSAVYLCASSPGEGQGRPEQYFGPGTRLTVT.

V and J are TRBV28 and TRBJ2-1; TRBD2 matches at 8 bases. Per germline, CDR1 MDHEN and CDR2 SYDVKM. This CDR3 contains 15 residues. Trimming cost V 5 bases and J 5 bases; bases outside gene matches: 8. CDR3 residues: CASSPSSGRNNEQFF. The CDR3 DNA is TGTGCCAGCAGTCCTTCTAGCGGGCGGAACAATGAGCAGTTCTTC. The full variable domain, rest sourced from reference TRBV28 and TRBJ2-1, is DVKVTQSSRYLVKRTGEKVFLECVQDMDHENMFWYRQDPGLGLRLIYFSYDVKMKEKGDIPEGYSVSREKKERFSLILESASTNQTSMYLCASSPSSGRNNEQFFGPGTRLTVL.

The V call is TRBV6-6, the J call TRBJ2-2; 8 bases agree with TRBD1. V shed 6 bases and J 0 bases; nucleotides not matched to a gene: 0. This CDR3 is 14 amino acids long. Germline loops: CDR1 MNHNY, CDR2 SVGAGI (reference sequence). CDR3 amino acids: CASRDRANTGELFF. The CDR3 DNA follows: TGTGCCAGCAGGGACAGGGCGAACACCGGGGAGCTGTTTTTT.

V gene TRBV6-1 combines with J gene TRBJ2-3; D ambiguous. Germline-derived CDR1 and CDR2 are MNHNS and SASEGT. The CDR3 is 14 residues long. The ends were cut back, 2 bases at V and 8 bases at J, with 14 bases in the middle. The CDR3, as DNA: TGTGCCAGCAGTGAAAACGGCAGAGGAGCTACGCAGTATTTT. This gives the protein CASSENGRGATQYF.

This chain joins TRBV4-1 and TRBJ2-1; 7 positions match TRBD1. The CDR3 is 16 amino acids. V shed 1 base and J 5 bases; nucleotides not matched to a gene: 8. Germline V gene data show CDR1 as MGHRA and CDR2 as YSYEKL. DNA of the CDR3: TGCGCCAGCAGCCAAGGTTTAAGGGACAGAGACAATGAGCAGTTCTTC. As protein: CASSQGLRDRDNEQFF.

V and J are TRBV11-2 and TRBJ2-7; D not resolved. The CDR3 extends over 13 amino acids. From germline, CDR1 is SGHAT and CDR2 FQNNGV. V lost 4 bases and J lost 1, with 8 bases in between. DNA of the CDR3: TGTGCCAGCAGCTCGACACGATCCTACGAGCAGTACTTC. Amino acid sequence: CASSSTRSYEQYF.

The chain carries TRBV4-3 and TRBJ1-1; TRBD1 is a possible D gene (5 bases). V shed 4 bases and J shed 1 base, with 19 bases lying between them. The CDR3 totals 17 residues. Looked up from germline, CDR1 is LGHNA and CDR2 is YSLEER. CDR3 coding DNA: TGCGCCAGCAGCCCTTCCTTAGTCTGGACAAGGAACACTGAAGCTTTCTTT. Protein product: CASSPSLVWTRNTEAFF.